The rows below give T cell receptor beta chains drawn from one sample of a study of blood T cell repertoires in COVID-19. Some clones are missing from TCRdb's copy, which holds only in-frame ones; the method was immunoSEQ multiplex PCR. The sample records 110,000 or so clones, 85% to 90% being singletons. Sample: peripheral blood. The receptors come from a woman aged 50 to 65 with acute or convalescent COVID-19. Both conserved end residues are part of each CDR3. The D gene is left open where the match is weak. Size tells how often a clone was seen (once, few, many) or the class of an expanded clone, and some rows leave it out.

TRBD2	TRBV28	-	TRBJ2-3	TGTGCCAGCAGTTTATCGCTAGCGGGAGGATATACGCAGTATTTT	CASSLSLAGGYTQYF
-	TRBV5-1	-	TRBJ2-5	TGCGCCAGCCACACAGGGTTGAGAGAAGAGACCCAGTACTTC	CASHTGLREETQYF
-	TRBV7-8	-	TRBJ1-3	TGTGCCAGCAGGTTAGGGACAACTGGAAACACCATATATTTT	CASRLGTTGNTIYF
-	TRBV11-2	-	TRBJ2-4	TGTGCCAGCAGCGTTTGGAGTATTGGGGGCGGCGGCAAAAACATTCAGTACTTC	CASSVWSIGGGGKNIQYF
-	TRBV4-1	-	TRBJ2-7	TGCGCCAGCAGCCCTGTTTGGAGGGACGAGCAGTACTTC	CASSPVWRDEQYF
-	TRBV19	-	TRBJ2-1	TGTGCCAGTAGTATACGAACGTACGGTGAGCAGTTCTTC	CASSIRTYGEQFF
-	TRBV20-1	-	TRBJ1-1	TGCAGTGCTAGTCTGGGGCAGAACACTGAAGCTTTCTTT	CSASLGQNTEAFF
-	TRBV7-3	-	TRBJ2-6	TGTGCCAGCAGCTTAAATCCAGTACGATCTGGGGCCAACGTCCTGACTTTC	CASSLNPVRSGANVLTF
-	TRBV29-1	-	TRBJ1-2	TGCAGCGTTGAACAGGGTTCCTATGGCTACACCTTC	CSVEQGSYGYTF
-	TRBV28	-	TRBJ1-1	TGTGCCAGCAGTTTAATGACATCAACGGTTGAAGCTTTCTTT	CASSLMTSTVEAFF
TRBD1	TRBV5-5	-	TRBJ2-7	TGTGCCAGCAGCGAACGGACAGGGGAAACCTACGAGCAGTACTTC	CASSERTGETYEQYF
-	TRBV7-4	once	TRBJ1-2	TGTGCCAGCAGCTTATCAGGGTTGGGTGGCTACACCTTC	CASSLSGLGGYTF
TRBD2	TRBV27	-	TRBJ2-1	TGTGCCAGCAGTCGTAGCGGGGGGGCCTACAATGAGCAGTTCTTC	CASSRSGGAYNEQFF
TRBD1	TRBV5-1	-	TRBJ1-1	TGCGCCAGCAGCTTGCAGGGGGCTCGCGACACTGAAGCTTTCTTT	CASSLQGARDTEAFF
TRBD1	TRBV29-1	-	TRBJ1-1	TGCAGCGTTGCCCGGGACAGTCAGGGTGTTGAAGCTTTCTTT	CSVARDSQGVEAFF
TRBD2	TRBV30	-	TRBJ2-1	TGTGCCTGGGGGACTAGCGGGAGGGCCGATGAGCAGTTCTTC	CAWGTSGRADEQFF
-	TRBV6-2/TRBV6-3	-	TRBJ2-7	TGTGCCAGCAGTTGGCTGACGGAGACCTACGAGCAGTACTTC	CASSWLTETYEQYF
-	TRBV5-4	-	TRBJ1-2	TGTGCCAGCAGTGCTCTGATAACCGGGGGGCAAGGCTACACCTTC	CASSALITGGQGYTF
-	TRBV10-3	-	TRBJ1-1	TGTGCCATCAGTGAGAACAGGCCCCTTCTGAACACTGAAGCTTTCTTT	CAISENRPLLNTEAFF
TRBD2	TRBV7-9	-	TRBJ2-5	TGTGCCAGCAGCCTTCGACTAGCGGTAATCCAAGAGACCCAGTACTTC	CASSLRLAVIQETQYF
-	TRBV28	-	TRBJ1-1	TGTGCCAGCAGTTTAACAGGGCTCGACGCTTTCTTT	CASSLTGLDAFF
-	TRBV29-1	-	TRBJ2-2	TGCAGCGTTGCTCACAGCGGGGAGCTGTTTTTT	CSVAHSGELFF
TRBD2	TRBV3-1/TRBV3-2	-	TRBJ2-7	TGTGCCAGCAGCCAAGAACCTAGCGGGAGACCGGGGGAGCAGTACTTC	CASSQEPSGRPGEQYF
-	TRBV4-3	-	TRBJ2-3	TGCGCCAGCAGCCAAGCAGGGGCCATAGGCACAGATACGCAGTATTTT	CASSQAGAIGTDTQYF
TRBD1	TRBV11-2	-	TRBJ1-1	TGTGCCAGCAAAAAAGAGGGGACAGAGAACACTGAAGCTTTCTTT	CASKKEGTENTEAFF
-	TRBV10-3	-	TRBJ1-2	TGTGCCATCAGTGACAGGGGCGATAGCTACACCTTC	CAISDRGDSYTF
TRBD1	TRBV29-1	-	TRBJ2-7	TGCAGCGTTGAAGGGACAGGTCCCTACGAGCAGTACTTC	CSVEGTGPYEQYF
TRBD2	TRBV18	-	TRBJ2-1	TGTGCCAGCTCCGAACTAGCGGGAGCCTACAATGAGCAGTTCTTC	CASSELAGAYNEQFF
TRBD1	TRBV7-2	-	TRBJ1-5	TGTGCCAGCAGCTTAGCTCCGGACAGGGGCCAGCATTTT	CASSLAPDRGQHF
-	TRBV7-9	-	TRBJ2-3	TGTGCCAGCAGCTCCCTATTGGTAGATGATACGCAGTATTTT	CASSSLLVDDTQYF
-	TRBV28	-	TRBJ2-4	TGTGCCAGCAGTTTCGGGGGGCTAGCCAAAAACATTCAGTACTTC	CASSFGGLAKNIQYF
-	TRBV27	-	TRBJ2-1	TGTGCCAGCAGTTATAGTGTTTACAATGAGCAGTTCTTC	CASSYSVYNEQFF
TRBD2	TRBV24-1	-	TRBJ2-1	TGTGCCACCAGTGATGGGACTAGCGGGCGTAGGATAGGAAGGAAATCGTACAATGAGCAGTTCTTC	CATSDGTSGRRIGRKSYNEQFF
TRBD2	TRBV19	-	TRBJ2-3	TGTGCCAGTAGTCCCCGGACTAGCTCTACGCAGTATTTT	CASSPRTSSTQYF
-	TRBV19	-	TRBJ1-1	TGTGCCAGTACCACGACGGGGAACACTGAAGCTTTCTTT	CASTTTGNTEAFF
TRBD2	TRBV7-2	once	TRBJ2-2	TGTGCCAGCAGCTTAGTTTGGCTAGCGGGAGCCACCGGGGAGCTGTTTTTT	CASSLVWLAGATGELFF
-	TRBV10-3	-	TRBJ2-7	TGTGCCATCAGTGAGTCGACTCGAGGGCACGAGCAGTACTTC	CAISESTRGHEQYF
TRBD2	TRBV7-2	-	TRBJ2-3	TGTGCCAGCAGCCTCGGGGGGGCCACAGATACGCAGTATTTT	CASSLGGATDTQYF
-	TRBV5-1	-	TRBJ2-7	TGCGCCAGCAGCGATGGATTTAAGGGGACATACTACGAGCAGTACTTC	CASSDGFKGTYYEQYF
TRBD2	TRBV4-1	-	TRBJ2-2	TGCGCCAGCAGCCACGTACTAGCGGGAGGGCCTCCCGGGGAGCTGTTTTTT	CASSHVLAGGPPGELFF
TRBD1	TRBV4-3	-	TRBJ1-5	TGCGCCAGCAGCCAAGATAACAGGGGCGAGAATCAGCCCCAGCATTTT	CASSQDNRGENQPQHF
-	TRBV19	-	TRBJ2-1	TGTGCCAGTAGCCCACGGGGGGCCTTCTACAATGAGCAGTTCTTC	CASSPRGAFYNEQFF
-	TRBV12-3/TRBV12-4	-	TRBJ1-3	TGTGCCAGCCTCGGGGACTCTGGAAACACCATATATTTT	CASLGDSGNTIYF
-	TRBV19	once	TRBJ2-1	TGTGCCAGTAGTATTCGTGTAGCCGAGAGCTCCTACAATGAGCAGTTCTTC	CASSIRVAESSYNEQFF
-	TRBV24-1	-	TRBJ1-1	TGTGCCACCAGTGACAGCGGTCTGAACACTGAAGCTTTCTTT	CATSDSGLNTEAFF
-	TRBV9	-	TRBJ1-3	TGTGCCAGCAGCTCCTCTAGAAATGGAAACACCATATATTTT	CASSSSRNGNTIYF
-	TRBV7-3	-	TRBJ2-2	TGTGCCAGCAGCTTAGCGGTCGCGAACACCGGGGAGCTGTTTTTT	CASSLAVANTGELFF
-	TRBV6-5	-	TRBJ1-1	TGTGCCAGCAGCGCGGCGAGCATGAACACTGAAGCTTTCTTT	CASSAASMNTEAFF
TRBD2	TRBV9	-	TRBJ2-1	TGTGCCAGCAGCGTATTCTGGGGAGGGTCCAATGAGCAGTTCTTC	CASSVFWGGSNEQFF
-	TRBV5-8	-	TRBJ2-7	TGTGCCAGCAGCTTCACCGGGACACCCTACGAGCAGTACTTC	CASSFTGTPYEQYF
TRBD1	TRBV19	-	TRBJ2-7	TGTGCCAGTACCTCCGGGACAGGATCCTACGAGCAGTACTTC	CASTSGTGSYEQYF
-	TRBV3-1/TRBV3-2	-	TRBJ2-7	TGTGCCAGCAGCCAAGATGTTCTGTCCTACGAGCAGTACTTC	CASSQDVLSYEQYF
-	TRBV6-1	-	TRBJ1-1	TGTGCCAGCAGTGTCTATAACAGGAGGGGTTTGCATGGGAACACTGAAGCTTTCTTT	CASSVYNRRGLHGNTEAFF
-	TRBV6-6	-	TRBJ1-2	TGTGCCAGCAGTTACTCGTTGGGGCGAGACTATGGCTACACCTTC	CASSYSLGRDYGYTF
-	TRBV18	once	TRBJ2-7	TGTGCCAGCTCACCGGAGGGCTACGAGCAGTACTTC	CASSPEGYEQYF
-	TRBV28	-	TRBJ1-1	TGTGCCAGCAGTTTAGGCGGGCGGACTGAAGCTTTCTTT	CASSLGGRTEAFF
TRBD1	TRBV19	-	TRBJ1-1	TGTGCCAGTACCGCTCAAGGGACAGCTAACACTGAAGCTTTCTTT	CASTAQGTANTEAFF